This entry is about one TCR beta chain. TCRdb's copy holds only in-frame clones and misses some; the assay was immunoSEQ multiplex PCR. The sample yields about 86,000 clones, 60% to 80% seen once. This sample is part of a study of T cell responses to AZD1222 COVID-19 vaccine. The CDR3 extends over 14 amino acids. Looked up from germline, CDR1 is DFQATT and CDR2 is SNEGSKA (reference sequence). J was trimmed by 5 bases and V by 3 bases; bases with no gene match: 10. This specimen was peripheral blood, taken on day 0 of AZD1222 vaccination. V is TRBV20-1 and J is TRBJ2-7; 7 bases match TRBD2. This sequence was found in an adult in good health. The CDR3 DNA is TGCAGTGCTAGTGACGCGGGAGCGGTCCACGAGCAGTACTTC. It encodes CSASDAGAVHEQYF.